The 24 T cell receptor beta chains presented below share a single source sample, sequenced in a study of Ad26.COV2.S vaccination and SARS-CoV-2 variants. Treatment in this sample: roughly 19 received Ad26.COV2.S at low or high dose, single or two shots; five or six received placebo; per-sample allocation not given. Samples came from day 63 after the first vaccine or placebo injection. Generated by immunoSEQ multiplex PCR, the TCRdb table keeps only in-frame clones and is missing some. This table holds some 340,000 clones, about 86% found once. The material was peripheral blood, obtained in a trial of Ad26.COV2.S vaccine versus placebo. The receptors were sampled from a person between 18 and 65 years old who received the Ad26.COV2.S COVID-19 vaccine or a placebo.

Written as DNA, the CDR3 is TGCGCCAGCAGCTTCGGTGCGGGCAATCAGCCCCAGCATTTT. This sequence encodes CASSFGAGNQPQHF. The gene calls are TRBV5-1 and TRBJ1-5; D gene unclear. V lost 2 bases and J lost 2, with 8 bases in between. This CDR3 is built from 14 residues. The germline gives CDR1 SGHRS, CDR2 YFSETQ. The entire variable domain, with the rest obtained from reference TRBV5-1 and TRBJ1-5, is as follows: KAGVTQTPRYLIKTRGQQVTLSCSPISGHRSVSWYQQTPGQGLQFLFEYFSETQRNKGNFPGRFSGRQFSNSRSEMNVSTLELGDSALYLCASSFGAGNQPQHFGDGTRLSIL.

The chain uses TRBV27 and TRBJ1-1; 7 bases are shared with TRBD1. Losses at the gene ends were 6 bases for V and 4 bases for J; bases not matched to a gene: 8. The CDR3 is 14 residues long. Germline assignment: CDR1 MNHEY and CDR2 SMNVEV (reference sequence). The DNA for the CDR3 is TGTGCCAGCAGCTACGACAGGGTTGGCACTGAAGCTTTCTTT. This translates into CASSYDRVGTEAFF.

V usage is TRBV27 and J usage is TRBJ2-5; TRBD1 aligns across 8 bases. Germline CDR1 reads MNHEY; CDR2 reads SMNVEV (reference sequence). The CDR3 extends over 14 amino acids. The trim removed 3 bases at V and 2 bases at J, leaving 2 bases unmatched. The CDR3 sequence is CASSFGTGQETQYF. CDR3 DNA: TGTGCCAGCAGTTTTGGGACAGGACAAGAGACCCAGTACTTC.

The chain recombines TRBV11-3 with TRBJ2-1, with 9 bases identical to TRBD1. CDR1 SGHNT and CDR2 YENEEA come from the germline V gene. Trimming cost V 5 bases and J 2 bases; bases outside gene matches: 4. CDR3 length: 15 residues. CDR3 nucleotide sequence: TGTGCCAGCAGCCGGACAGGGGCGACCTACAATGAGCAGTTCTTC. It specifies CASSRTGATYNEQFF. Filled out from reference TRBV11-3 and TRBJ2-1, the complete variable domain reads EAGVVQSPRYKIIEKKQPVAFWCNPISGHNTLYWYLQNLGQGPELLIRYENEEAVDDSQLPKDRFSAERLKGVDSTLKIQPAELGDSAVYLCASSRTGATYNEQFFGPGTRLTVL.

The V call is TRBV12-3 or TRBV12-4, the J call TRBJ2-2; no definite D call. The CDR3 runs 13 residues. V was pared by 2 bases and J by 4 bases, with 5 bases between. The CDR3 loop reads CASSLITTGELFF. CDR3 nucleotide sequence: TGTGCCAGCAGTTTAATCACCACCGGGGAGCTGTTTTTT.

The genes are TRBV30 and TRBJ2-7, with 7 bases matching TRBD2. Trimming took 5 bases from V and 2 from J; bases not matched to a gene: 6. Germline-derived CDR1 and CDR2 are GTSNPN and SVGIG (reference sequence). The length of the CDR3 is 13 residues. The CDR3 loop is CAWDGGTAYEQYF. DNA for the CDR3: TGTGCCTGGGACGGGGGGACCGCCTACGAGCAGTACTTC.

V usage is TRBV6-5 and J usage is TRBJ2-3; 7 bases are a match to TRBD1. The CDR3 runs to 14 residues. Germline V gene lookup returns CDR1 MNHEY and CDR2 SVGAGI. The ends lost 2 bases at V and 1 base at J; junction bases unmatched: 0. The CDR3 protein is CASSYDRGTDTQYF. The CDR3, as DNA: TGTGCCAGCAGTTACGACAGGGGCACAGATACGCAGTATTTT.

The chain couples TRBV11-2 to TRBJ2-7; D perhaps matches TRBD1 (6 bases). Looked up from germline, CDR1 is SGHAT and CDR2 is FQNNGV. The V and J ends lost 1 base and 0 bases respectively, with 10 bases between them. The CDR3 has 15 amino acids. CDR3 in amino acids: CASSLVGGSSYEQYF. DNA of the CDR3: TGTGCCAGCAGCTTAGTAGGGGGAAGCTCCTACGAGCAGTACTTC. The full variable domain, rest sourced from reference TRBV11-2 and TRBJ2-7, is EAGVAQSPRYKIIEKRQSVAFWCNPISGHATLYWYQQILGQGPKLLIQFQNNGVVDDSQLPKDRFSAERLKGVDSTLKIQPAKLEDSAVYLCASSLVGGSSYEQYFGPGTRLTVT.

This chain links TRBV7-2 with TRBJ2-1; D might be TRBD1 (6 bases). CDR3 length equals 16 residues. Looked up from germline, CDR1 is SGHTA and CDR2 is FQGNSA. V gave up 1 base and J gave up 9 bases, with 19 bases separating them. The CDR3 is CASSLGRGPNRGEQFF. The CDR3 DNA sequence: TGTGCCAGCAGCTTAGGCAGGGGCCCCAACCGCGGTGAGCAGTTCTTC.

This sequence joins TRBV30 and TRBJ2-2, with 8 nucleotides matching TRBD1. J gave up 0 bases and V 8 bases, and 8 bases lay outside the gene matches. The CDR3 is 15 amino acids. Germline V gene sequence: CDR1 GTSNPN, CDR2 SVGIG (reference sequence). The CDR3 region has the DNA TGTGCCGGACTCCCAGGGGGCGCGAACACCGGGGAGCTGTTTTTT. This gives the protein CAGLPGGANTGELFF.

A remark on this clone: This sample also contains other DNA sequences that code for the same CDR3. The rearrangement joins TRBV5-1 to TRBJ1-2; D not resolved. The length of the CDR3 is 13 residues. In germline, CDR1 is SGHRS, CDR2 YFSETQ. Trimming stripped 2 bases from V and 4 bases from J, with 9 bases between. The CDR3 protein is CASSLDGSYGYTF. DNA of the CDR3: TGCGCCAGCAGCTTAGACGGGTCCTATGGCTACACCTTC.

The chain carries TRBV7-3 and TRBJ1-2; D is perhaps TRBD1 (5 bases). This CDR3 comprises 13 residues. Per germline, CDR1 SGHTA and CDR2 FQGTGA. With 5 bases removed from V and 2 bases from J, the gap between germline ends came to 9 bases. The CDR3 here is CASSPGPNYGYTF. The CDR3 DNA follows: TGTGCCAGCAGCCCGGGGCCCAACTATGGCTACACCTTC.

The V call is TRBV7-2, the J call TRBJ2-5; 7 nucleotides match TRBD2. J gave up 5 bases and V 1 base, and 7 bases lay outside the gene matches. This CDR3 comprises 15 residues. The V gene's germline CDR1 is SGHTA and CDR2 FQGNSA. DNA of the CDR3: TGTGCCAGCAGCTTAGGTGGCAGGGAGGGGGAGACCCAGTACTTC. Amino acid sequence: CASSLGGREGETQYF.

The chain employs TRBV27 and TRBJ1-1; weak D call: TRBD1 (6 bases). The V gene lost 5 bases and the J gene lost 4 bases, with 11 bases spanning the gap. The CDR3 is made up of 13 amino acids. Germline V gives CDR1 MNHEY, CDR2 SMNVEV (reference sequence). Here the CDR3 reads CASSGGARTEAFF. The CDR3, as DNA: TGTGCCAGCAGTGGGGGGGCGCGCACTGAAGCTTTCTTT.

The gene calls are TRBV2 and TRBJ1-6, with D possibly TRBD1 on 6 matching bases. Trimming pared 7 bases from V and 7 bases from J, leaving 14 bases between. The CDR3 runs to 14 residues. Looked up from germline, CDR1 is SNHLY and CDR2 is FYNNEI. In DNA, the CDR3 is TGTGCCAGCACCCGAGGGCAGGGGAATTCACCCCTCCACTTT. It translates to CASTRGQGNSPLHF.

The V call is TRBV5-1, the J call TRBJ2-7, with D possibly being TRBD1 (6 bases). Per germline, CDR1 SGHRS and CDR2 YFSETQ. The CDR3 has 15 residues. With 4 bases removed from V and 0 bases from J, the gap between germline ends came to 14 bases. The CDR3 DNA reads as TGCGCCAGCAGCCCGGGGACACTGAGCTCCTACGAGCAGTACTTC. Amino acid sequence: CASSPGTLSSYEQYF.

The V call is TRBV15, the J call TRBJ1-5, with D perhaps matching TRBD1 (6 bases). CDR1 LNHNV and CDR2 YYDKDF come from the germline V gene (reference sequence). The CDR3 is made up of 18 amino acids. V was clipped by 0 bases and J by 3 bases, with 18 bases between them. The CDR3, as DNA: TGTGCCACCAGCAGAGATTACGAGGGGGTGACAATCAATCAGCCCCAGCATTTT. This encodes CATSRDYEGVTINQPQHF.

As regards this clone: Other DNA variants within this sample encode the same CDR3. The rearrangement uses TRBV29-1 and TRBJ1-2; D is undetermined. V lost 4 bases and J 2 bases, leaving 5 bases between the germline ends. Per the germline V gene, CDR1 is SQVTM and CDR2 is ANQGSEA. The CDR3 has 11 amino acids. CDR3 DNA: TGCAGCGTTGGGGCAAACTATGGCTACACCTTC. Its translation: CSVGANYGYTF.

This sequence joins TRBV20-1 and TRBJ2-1; no clear D. The germline V gene has CDR1 DFQATT and CDR2 SNEGSKA (reference sequence). This CDR3 has 16 residues. V lost 3 bases and J lost 7, with 22 bases in between. Here the CDR3 reads CSASIGPIHPSNEQFF. CDR3 sequence (DNA): TGCAGTGCTAGTATAGGACCCATCCACCCCTCGAATGAGCAGTTCTTC.

This clone was detected a few times. This rearrangement joins TRBV19 to TRBJ2-6; 10 bases are shared with TRBD1. The junction had 12 bases not matched to a gene; V was cut back by 4 bases and J by 3 bases. The CDR3 is 19 amino acids. Germline values: CDR1 LNHDA, CDR2 SQIVND (reference sequence). The CDR3 DNA follows: TGTGCCAGTAGTAGGTGGACAGGGGGAAAATCGGGTGGGGCCAACGTCCTGACTTTC. This sequence encodes CASSRWTGGKSGGANVLTF.

J is TRBJ1-1 and V is TRBV6-5; D is possibly TRBD1 (6 bases). Germline values: CDR1 MNHEY, CDR2 SVGAGI. This CDR3 region has 15 residues. V shed 6 bases and J shed 1 base, with 15 bases lying between them. Here the CDR3 reads CASRNNRVWNTEAFF. Written as DNA, the CDR3 is TGTGCCAGCAGGAACAACAGGGTTTGGAACACTGAAGCTTTCTTT.

CDR3 nucleotides: TGCGCCAGCAGCTTGGCCGCAGGGGACTATGGCTACACCTTC. Translating it yields CASSLAAGDYGYTF. The chain carries TRBV5-1 and TRBJ1-2, with D maybe TRBD1 (6 bases). Germline values: CDR1 SGHRS, CDR2 YFSETQ. This CDR3 spans 14 amino acids. V was cut by 0 bases and J by 3 bases, with 9 bases left in between.

This clone was picked up a small number of times. The chain recombines TRBV5-1 with TRBJ2-5; D call uncertain. The CDR3 totals 15 residues. Per the germline V gene, CDR1 is SGHRS and CDR2 is YFSETQ. With 6 bases removed from V and 0 bases from J, the gap between germline ends came to 15 bases. CDR3 in DNA: TGCGCCAGCACCGTCTTCGGTCATAACCAAGAGACCCAGTACTTC. It yields the protein CASTVFGHNQETQYF.

This chain uses TRBV2 with TRBJ2-3; the D is unclear. The germline CDR1 and CDR2 sequences are SNHLY and FYNNEI. The V and J ends lost 5 bases and 2 bases respectively, with 2 bases between them. The CDR3 runs to 11 residues. Written as DNA, the CDR3 is TGTGCCAGCAGTTTCACAGATACGCAGTATTTT. This translates into CASSFTDTQYF.